A selection of T cell receptor beta chains follows, all from one sample in a study of spatial heterogeneity in lung cancer. TCRdb re-called the 5' RACE reads through MiXCR, storing one row per CDR3 protein. The sample carries 20,000 or so distinct CDR3 sequences, 10% recorded once. The material was PBMCs, obtained at follow-up. The source of these receptors is a female donor with early-stage non-small cell lung cancer. Each CDR3 is given with its conserved first and last residue. Fields, in order: J gene, clone size, D gene, V gene, CDR3 DNA, CDR3 protein. The D gene is left open where the match is weak. Size values are once, few and many counts, or a class for expanded clones, and some rows have none.

j_gene: TRBJ2-1
abundance: NA
d_gene: TRBD1
v_gene: TRBV12-3/TRBV12-4
CDR3nt: TGTGCCAGCAACTCCCGGGACAGACCCTACAATGAGCAGTTCTTC
CDR3aa: CASNSRDRPYNEQFF

j_gene: TRBJ1-6
abundance: many
d_gene: NA
v_gene: TRBV5-1
CDR3nt: TGCGCCAGCAGTGTTGGACTACAGGCGTCATCGCATAATTCACCCCTCCACTTT
CDR3aa: CASSVGLQASSHNSPLHF

j_gene: TRBJ2-7
abundance: few
d_gene: TRBD1
v_gene: TRBV19
CDR3nt: TGTGCCACCGCCGGGACAGGGTCCTACGAGCAGTACTTC
CDR3aa: CATAGTGSYEQYF

j_gene: TRBJ2-1
abundance: many
d_gene: NA
v_gene: TRBV7-3
CDR3nt: TGTGCCAGCAGCTCCCAGGTTATGGATGAGCAGTTCTTC
CDR3aa: CASSSQVMDEQFF

j_gene: TRBJ1-2
abundance: many
d_gene: NA
v_gene: TRBV7-9
CDR3nt: TGTGCCAGCAGCCCATCCAGAGTAACAGGAGGCTACACCTTC
CDR3aa: CASSPSRVTGGYTF

j_gene: TRBJ1-3
abundance: many
d_gene: NA
v_gene: TRBV7-2
CDR3nt: TGTGCCAGCAGCAGAGTTGGGGGATCTGGAAACACCATATATTTT
CDR3aa: CASSRVGGSGNTIYF

j_gene: TRBJ1-2
abundance: NA
d_gene: NA
v_gene: TRBV3-1
CDR3nt: TGTGCCAGCAGCCAAGAGCGGCTGGGGAACTATGGCTACACCTTC
CDR3aa: CASSQERLGNYGYTF

j_gene: TRBJ1-3
abundance: NA
d_gene: NA
v_gene: TRBV28
CDR3nt: TGTGCCAGCAGTTACGTAGACTCTGGAAACACCATATATTTT
CDR3aa: CASSYVDSGNTIYF

j_gene: TRBJ1-4
abundance: many
d_gene: NA
v_gene: TRBV2
CDR3nt: TGTGCCAGCAGTGAACGGAACAGGGATTATCTGAAACTGTTTTTT
CDR3aa: CASSERNRDYLKLFF

j_gene: TRBJ2-3
abundance: many
d_gene: NA
v_gene: TRBV6-5
CDR3nt: TGTGCCACGCGGGGTTCCTGGGGCACAGATACGCAGTATTTT
CDR3aa: CATRGSWGTDTQYF

j_gene: TRBJ2-7
abundance: few
d_gene: TRBD2
v_gene: TRBV7-2
CDR3nt: TGTGCCAGCAGCTCATCAGGGACTAGCGGGGGGACCTACGAGCAGTACTTC
CDR3aa: CASSSSGTSGGTYEQYF

j_gene: TRBJ2-2
abundance: many
d_gene: NA
v_gene: TRBV7-8
CDR3nt: TGTGCCAGCAGCTTATTGGAGGGGGGTAACACCGGGGAGCTGTTTTTT
CDR3aa: CASSLLEGGNTGELFF

j_gene: TRBJ2-7
abundance: NA
d_gene: NA
v_gene: TRBV7-9
CDR3nt: TGTGCCAGCAGCTCCCAGCCCTACGAGCAGTACTTC
CDR3aa: CASSSQPYEQYF

j_gene: TRBJ2-2
abundance: few
d_gene: TRBD1
v_gene: TRBV2
CDR3nt: TGTGCCAGCAGCCCGGGACAGGTTAACACCGGGGAGCTGTTTTTT
CDR3aa: CASSPGQVNTGELFF

j_gene: TRBJ2-2
abundance: many
d_gene: NA
v_gene: TRBV7-9
CDR3nt: TGTGCCAGCAGCCAGGGAGGTACCGGGGAGCTGTTTTTT
CDR3aa: CASSQGGTGELFF

j_gene: TRBJ1-6
abundance: many
d_gene: NA
v_gene: TRBV2
CDR3nt: TGTGCCAGCAGTGAGGTGACAGGTAGTTCACCCCTCCACTTT
CDR3aa: CASSEVTGSSPLHF

j_gene: TRBJ2-2
abundance: many
d_gene: NA
v_gene: TRBV5-1
CDR3nt: TGCGCCAGCAGCCCCCTATACGGAGGGGACACCGGGGAGCTGTTTTTT
CDR3aa: CASSPLYGGDTGELFF

j_gene: TRBJ2-7
abundance: many
d_gene: TRBD2
v_gene: TRBV5-1
CDR3nt: TGCGCCAGCAGCTTGGCCACACCCGGGACTAGCGGGAACTACGAGCAGTACTTC
CDR3aa: CASSLATPGTSGNYEQYF

j_gene: TRBJ1-1
abundance: many
d_gene: NA
v_gene: TRBV20-1
CDR3nt: TGCAGTGTTTGCAGGGATTACACTGAAGCTTTCTTT
CDR3aa: CSVCRDYTEAFF

j_gene: TRBJ2-3
abundance: many
d_gene: TRBD1
v_gene: TRBV6-1
CDR3nt: TGTGCCAGCGGATCGCTTGGACAGGGAATCGCAGATACGCAGTATTTT
CDR3aa: CASGSLGQGIADTQYF

j_gene: TRBJ1-5
abundance: many
d_gene: NA
v_gene: TRBV12-3/TRBV12-4
CDR3nt: TGTGCCAGCAGTTCAAGGACGAAGCCCCAGCATTTT
CDR3aa: CASSSRTKPQHF

j_gene: TRBJ2-7
abundance: NA
d_gene: NA
v_gene: TRBV5-1
CDR3nt: TGCGCCAGCAGCTTGGTCGCGGGAGAGGGGGCCTACGAGCAGTACTTC
CDR3aa: CASSLVAGEGAYEQYF

j_gene: TRBJ2-1
abundance: many
d_gene: NA
v_gene: TRBV11-2
CDR3nt: TGTGCCAGCAGCTCCCTGATGGGGAGTGGCAATGAGCAGTTCTTC
CDR3aa: CASSSLMGSGNEQFF

j_gene: TRBJ2-5
abundance: many
d_gene: NA
v_gene: TRBV3-2
CDR3nt: TGTGCCAGCAGCCAAGATAGGCAGGAATCTCAAGAGACCCAGTACTTC
CDR3aa: CASSQDRQESQETQYF

j_gene: TRBJ2-2
abundance: many
d_gene: TRBD1
v_gene: TRBV15
CDR3nt: TGTGCCACCAGCAGAAATCGGGACAGGGCGTACACCGGGGAGCTGTTTTTT
CDR3aa: CATSRNRDRAYTGELFF

j_gene: TRBJ1-2
abundance: many
d_gene: NA
v_gene: TRBV6-1
CDR3nt: TGTGCCAGCAGTGAAGCGGGGGGTACGGCTAACTATGGCTACACCTTC
CDR3aa: CASSEAGGTANYGYTF

j_gene: TRBJ2-7
abundance: NA
d_gene: NA
v_gene: TRBV29-1
CDR3nt: TGCAGCGCCGAACACAGGGCCCGGCAGTACTTC
CDR3aa: CSAEHRARQYF

j_gene: TRBJ2-7
abundance: many
d_gene: NA
v_gene: TRBV4-1
CDR3nt: TGCGCCAGCAGCCAAGATCCCACCGGGACGGGCGACTACGAGCAGTACTTC
CDR3aa: CASSQDPTGTGDYEQYF

j_gene: TRBJ1-6
abundance: NA
d_gene: TRBD1
v_gene: TRBV12-3/TRBV12-4
CDR3nt: TGTGCCAGCAGTCTGACAGGGGGCGCTCGTAATTCACCCCTCCACTTT
CDR3aa: CASSLTGGARNSPLHF

j_gene: TRBJ2-7
abundance: many
d_gene: TRBD2
v_gene: TRBV7-2
CDR3nt: TGTGCCAGCAGCCGTAGCGGGAGCTCCTACGAGCAGTACTTC
CDR3aa: CASSRSGSSYEQYF

j_gene: TRBJ2-2
abundance: many
d_gene: TRBD1
v_gene: TRBV7-7
CDR3nt: TGTGCTAGCAGCCGCCAGGACAGGGGGAGTTCGACCACCGGGGAGCTGTTTTTT
CDR3aa: CASSRQDRGSSTTGELFF

j_gene: TRBJ2-2
abundance: NA
d_gene: TRBD2
v_gene: TRBV12-3/TRBV12-4
CDR3nt: TGTGCCAGCAGTTTACAGTTAGCGGGAGTAACCGGGGAGCTGTTTTTT
CDR3aa: CASSLQLAGVTGELFF

j_gene: TRBJ1-2
abundance: many
d_gene: TRBD1
v_gene: TRBV19
CDR3nt: TGTGCCAGTAGTACGCAGGACAGGCTATTTCGCTATGGCTACACCTTC
CDR3aa: CASSTQDRLFRYGYTF

j_gene: TRBJ1-4
abundance: many
d_gene: NA
v_gene: TRBV28
CDR3nt: TGTGCCAGCTTAGGGAGTTTTGCAACTAATGAAAAACTGTTTTTT
CDR3aa: CASLGSFATNEKLFF

j_gene: TRBJ2-5
abundance: many
d_gene: NA
v_gene: TRBV6-2/TRBV6-3
CDR3nt: TGTGCCAGCAGTTATGGTCGGGAGACCCAGTACTTC
CDR3aa: CASSYGRETQYF

j_gene: TRBJ2-5
abundance: many
d_gene: NA
v_gene: TRBV19
CDR3nt: TGTGCCAGTAGTATAGGGGCGGACCAGACCCAGTACTTC
CDR3aa: CASSIGADQTQYF

j_gene: TRBJ2-5
abundance: many
d_gene: NA
v_gene: TRBV6-2/TRBV6-3
CDR3nt: TGTGCCAGCAGTAGCTCGGAGGCCGAGACCCAGTACTTC
CDR3aa: CASSSSEAETQYF

j_gene: TRBJ1-2
abundance: many
d_gene: NA
v_gene: TRBV20-1
CDR3nt: TGCAGTGCTAGGGCCGGGGTTAACTATGGCTACACCTTC
CDR3aa: CSARAGVNYGYTF

j_gene: TRBJ1-3
abundance: many
d_gene: NA
v_gene: TRBV7-9
CDR3nt: TGTGCCAGCAGCTCGATTTGGGGCCATCGAAACACCATATATTTT
CDR3aa: CASSSIWGHRNTIYF

j_gene: TRBJ2-5
abundance: many
d_gene: TRBD1
v_gene: TRBV6-5
CDR3nt: TGTGCCAGCAGCCTGACAGGGGGGACGGAGACCCAGTACTTC
CDR3aa: CASSLTGGTETQYF

j_gene: TRBJ1-1
abundance: many
d_gene: NA
v_gene: TRBV5-1
CDR3nt: TGCGCCAGCAGCTTGGACAGCTTTAGGGAGAACGCTGAAGCTTTCTTT
CDR3aa: CASSLDSFRENAEAFF

j_gene: TRBJ2-5
abundance: many
d_gene: TRBD2
v_gene: TRBV20-1
CDR3nt: TGCAGTGCCGCCCCTAGCGGGGGGTCCCAAGAGACCCAGTACTTC
CDR3aa: CSAAPSGGSQETQYF

j_gene: TRBJ2-2
abundance: few
d_gene: TRBD2
v_gene: TRBV5-1
CDR3nt: TGCGCCAGCAGCGACATTCGGACTAGCGCGAACACCGGGGAGCTGTTTTTT
CDR3aa: CASSDIRTSANTGELFF

j_gene: TRBJ2-7
abundance: many
d_gene: NA
v_gene: TRBV7-2
CDR3nt: TGTGCCAGCAGCTTAGGAGGGCCCGACGAGCAGTACTTC
CDR3aa: CASSLGGPDEQYF

j_gene: TRBJ1-4
abundance: many
d_gene: TRBD1
v_gene: TRBV19
CDR3nt: TGTGCCAGTAGTGGACAGGGTGGTGAAAAACTGTTTTTT
CDR3aa: CASSGQGGEKLFF

j_gene: TRBJ2-5
abundance: NA
d_gene: TRBD1
v_gene: TRBV12-3/TRBV12-4
CDR3nt: TGTGCCAGCAGGCTGAGACAGGGGCGAGAGACCCAGTACTTC
CDR3aa: CASRLRQGRETQYF

j_gene: TRBJ2-7
abundance: NA
d_gene: TRBD1
v_gene: TRBV12-3/TRBV12-4
CDR3nt: TGTGCCAGTAACCCAGGGAGACAGGGTCTCTCCGAGCAGTACTTC
CDR3aa: CASNPGRQGLSEQYF

j_gene: TRBJ1-1
abundance: many
d_gene: NA
v_gene: TRBV7-9
CDR3nt: TGTGCCACCGGCGCGGGTGAAGCTTTCTTT
CDR3aa: CATGAGEAFF

j_gene: TRBJ2-5
abundance: NA
d_gene: NA
v_gene: TRBV9
CDR3nt: TGTGCCAGCAGCGTACTCGGAGAGACCCAGTACTTC
CDR3aa: CASSVLGETQYF

j_gene: TRBJ1-2
abundance: few
d_gene: TRBD1
v_gene: TRBV3-1
CDR3nt: TGTGCCAGCAGCCAAAGGGGGCTCTATGGCTACACCTTC
CDR3aa: CASSQRGLYGYTF

j_gene: TRBJ2-7
abundance: many
d_gene: NA
v_gene: TRBV19
CDR3nt: TGTGCCAGTAGTATATCCGGATCCTACGAGCAGTACTTC
CDR3aa: CASSISGSYEQYF

j_gene: TRBJ2-1
abundance: many
d_gene: TRBD1
v_gene: TRBV29-1
CDR3nt: TGCAGCGCCTCCGACAGGGCCCTGACCGATGAGCAGTTCTTC
CDR3aa: CSASDRALTDEQFF

j_gene: TRBJ1-1
abundance: NA
d_gene: NA
v_gene: TRBV7-9
CDR3nt: TGTGCCAGCAGCTTTACAGGGAACACTGAAGCTTTCTTT
CDR3aa: CASSFTGNTEAFF

j_gene: TRBJ1-2
abundance: many
d_gene: TRBD1
v_gene: TRBV5-5
CDR3nt: TGTGCCAGCAGCTTGTGGGGGGACAGCAAGCATGGCTACACCTTC
CDR3aa: CASSLWGDSKHGYTF

j_gene: TRBJ1-1
abundance: many
d_gene: NA
v_gene: TRBV7-9
CDR3nt: TGTGCCAGCAGCGCAGGACAGATCAGTAACACTGAAGCTTTCTTT
CDR3aa: CASSAGQISNTEAFF

j_gene: TRBJ1-2
abundance: many
d_gene: NA
v_gene: TRBV3-1
CDR3nt: TGTGCCAGCAGCCAAAACGGCCATGGCTACACCTTC
CDR3aa: CASSQNGHGYTF

j_gene: TRBJ2-1
abundance: many
d_gene: TRBD1
v_gene: TRBV5-1
CDR3nt: TGCGCCAGCAGCGGTAGGACAGGGATCAACAGCTCCTACAATGAGCAGTTCTTC
CDR3aa: CASSGRTGINSSYNEQFF

j_gene: TRBJ1-5
abundance: few
d_gene: NA
v_gene: TRBV2
CDR3nt: TGTGCCAGCACCGGGGAAAAGAGTTCAAATCAGCCCCAGCATTTT
CDR3aa: CASTGEKSSNQPQHF

j_gene: TRBJ2-4
abundance: NA
d_gene: NA
v_gene: TRBV2
CDR3nt: TGTGCCAGCAGTGAAAGGGGGGCCAAAAACATTCAGTACTTC
CDR3aa: CASSERGAKNIQYF